Listed below are T cell receptor beta chains from one sample, sequenced in a study of T cells after yellow fever vaccination. From the 5' RACE reads, TCRdb called clonotypes with MiXCR, one entry per CDR3 protein. The table includes under 500,000 distinct CDR3 sequences, 18% detected once. The material was PBMCs, obtained before the yellow fever booster vaccination. Source of these receptors: a man aged 18 to 30 who received the YFV17D yellow fever vaccine. Each CDR3 is given with its conserved first and last residue. A D gene is named only where the DNA matches it firmly. Expanded clones get a size class; other rows say once, few or many, or leave the size out.

clone size: NA
V gene: TRBV5-1
D gene: TRBD1
J gene: TRBJ2-2
CDR3 DNA: TGCGCCAGCAGCGGACAGGGGACCACCGGGGAGCTGTTTTTT
CDR3 protein: CASSGQGTTGELFF

clone size: few
V gene: TRBV11-2
D gene: NA
J gene: TRBJ2-4
CDR3 DNA: TGTGCCAGCAGGCAAACCAATCGAGGCAGGGCCAAAAACATTCAGTACTTC
CDR3 protein: CASRQTNRGRAKNIQYF

clone size: NA
V gene: TRBV19
D gene: NA
J gene: TRBJ1-4
CDR3 DNA: TGTGCCAGTAGTGGAACAGGGTGGAACCAGATCGAAAAACTGTTTTTT
CDR3 protein: CASSGTGWNQIEKLFF

clone size: NA
V gene: TRBV4-2
D gene: TRBD2
J gene: TRBJ2-5
CDR3 DNA: TGTGCCAGCAGCCAAGGCTTAGGGCTAGCGGGGGGCTCGATAGAGACCCAGTACTTC
CDR3 protein: CASSQGLGLAGGSIETQYF

clone size: few
V gene: TRBV20-1
D gene: TRBD2
J gene: TRBJ2-1
CDR3 DNA: TGCAGTGCTAGAGAAAGGCGGGGGGACAATGAGCAGTTCTTC
CDR3 protein: CSARERRGDNEQFF

clone size: NA
V gene: TRBV12-3/TRBV12-4
D gene: TRBD2
J gene: TRBJ2-1
CDR3 DNA: TGTGCCAGCAGTTTTGGACTAGCGGGAAGTGAGCAGTTCTTC
CDR3 protein: CASSFGLAGSEQFF

clone size: NA
V gene: TRBV6-5
D gene: NA
J gene: TRBJ2-7
CDR3 DNA: TGTGCCAGCAGTTACGTAAAGCCTGGCAGGGGCCACTACGAGCAGTACTTC
CDR3 protein: CASSYVKPGRGHYEQYF

clone size: NA
V gene: TRBV16
D gene: NA
J gene: TRBJ1-2
CDR3 DNA: TGTGCCAGCAGCCAGAACCTTGGCTACACCTTC
CDR3 protein: CASSQNLGYTF

clone size: many
V gene: TRBV20-1
D gene: NA
J gene: TRBJ1-5
CDR3 DNA: TGCAGTGCCGGCGATTGGGGCAATCAGCCCCAGCATTTT
CDR3 protein: CSAGDWGNQPQHF

clone size: few
V gene: TRBV20-1
D gene: TRBD1
J gene: TRBJ1-5
CDR3 DNA: TGCAGTGCTAGCCGCGACAGGGGCGTTAGCAATCAGCCCCAGCATTTT
CDR3 protein: CSASRDRGVSNQPQHF

clone size: NA
V gene: TRBV20-1
D gene: NA
J gene: TRBJ2-5
CDR3 DNA: TGCAGTGCTAGAGATGAAGGGGGAACAGAGACCCAGTACTTC
CDR3 protein: CSARDEGGTETQYF

clone size: NA
V gene: TRBV9
D gene: TRBD2
J gene: TRBJ2-1
CDR3 DNA: TGTGCCAGCAGCACTAGCGCCTCCTACAATGAGCAGTTCTTC
CDR3 protein: CASSTSASYNEQFF

clone size: NA
V gene: TRBV7-6
D gene: TRBD1
J gene: TRBJ2-7
CDR3 DNA: TGTGCCAGCAGCACACGGACCGGGACAGGGGGCTACGAGCAGTACTTC
CDR3 protein: CASSTRTGTGGYEQYF

clone size: many
V gene: TRBV9
D gene: TRBD1
J gene: TRBJ1-4
CDR3 DNA: TGTGCCAGCAGCTCCAGGGACAGGGGAAATGAAAAACTGTTTTTT
CDR3 protein: CASSSRDRGNEKLFF

clone size: NA
V gene: TRBV29-1
D gene: TRBD1
J gene: TRBJ1-6
CDR3 DNA: TGCAGCGTTTCAGGGGGGGCAAGCAATTCACCCCTCCACTTT
CDR3 protein: CSVSGGASNSPLHF

clone size: few
V gene: TRBV6-5
D gene: NA
J gene: TRBJ2-6
CDR3 DNA: TGTGCCAGCAGTATTCTATTCTCTGGGGCCAACGTCCTGACTTTC
CDR3 protein: CASSILFSGANVLTF

clone size: many
V gene: TRBV7-2
D gene: NA
J gene: TRBJ2-5
CDR3 DNA: TGTGCCAGCAGCTTCCGAACGACTAGTAGTTGGGAGACCCAGTACTTC
CDR3 protein: CASSFRTTSSWETQYF

clone size: NA
V gene: TRBV7-2
D gene: NA
J gene: TRBJ1-4
CDR3 DNA: TGTGCCAGCAGCCCGAGCCGAGGATTTAATGAAAAACTGTTTTTT
CDR3 protein: CASSPSRGFNEKLFF

clone size: few
V gene: TRBV6-6
D gene: TRBD1
J gene: TRBJ1-3
CDR3 DNA: TGTGCCAGCAGTTACAATTTGGCTGCAGGGGGCCCTGGAAACACCATATATTTT
CDR3 protein: CASSYNLAAGGPGNTIYF

clone size: few
V gene: TRBV20-1
D gene: NA
J gene: TRBJ2-5
CDR3 DNA: TGCAGTGCTACGTTAGAGACCCAGTACTTC
CDR3 protein: CSATLETQYF

clone size: few
V gene: TRBV5-1
D gene: NA
J gene: TRBJ1-2
CDR3 DNA: TGCGCCAGCAGCTTGGCCGGCACCCTCAGCAGTGGCTACACCTTC
CDR3 protein: CASSLAGTLSSGYTF

clone size: few
V gene: TRBV5-1
D gene: NA
J gene: TRBJ1-1
CDR3 DNA: TGCGCCAGCAGCTTCGACAGACCGAACACTGAAGCTTTCTTT
CDR3 protein: CASSFDRPNTEAFF

clone size: many
V gene: TRBV20-1
D gene: NA
J gene: TRBJ1-1
CDR3 DNA: TGCAGTGTACCCGAAGGGAACACTGAAGCTTTCTTT
CDR3 protein: CSVPEGNTEAFF

clone size: few
V gene: TRBV29-1
D gene: NA
J gene: TRBJ1-3
CDR3 DNA: TGCAGCGTTGAAAAGGGCGGGAGAAACACCATATATTTT
CDR3 protein: CSVEKGGRNTIYF

clone size: NA
V gene: TRBV24-1
D gene: NA
J gene: TRBJ1-2
CDR3 DNA: TGTGCCACCAGTGATGCGACGGGTGGCTATGGCTACACCTTC
CDR3 protein: CATSDATGGYGYTF

clone size: few
V gene: TRBV4-1
D gene: TRBD1
J gene: TRBJ1-2
CDR3 DNA: TGCGCCAGCAGCCAACTCGGACAGGGGGCAGGTGCTCACTATGGCTACACCTTC
CDR3 protein: CASSQLGQGAGAHYGYTF

clone size: NA
V gene: TRBV5-1
D gene: NA
J gene: TRBJ2-2
CDR3 DNA: TGCGCCAGCAGCTCCCCAGGGAACACCGGGGAGCTGTTTTTT
CDR3 protein: CASSSPGNTGELFF

clone size: few
V gene: TRBV15
D gene: NA
J gene: TRBJ2-3
CDR3 DNA: TGTGCCACCAGCAGAGGGGGGTTCGGGCGCGGAGATACGCAGTATTTT
CDR3 protein: CATSRGGFGRGDTQYF

clone size: few
V gene: TRBV4-3
D gene: NA
J gene: TRBJ2-5
CDR3 DNA: TGCGCCAGCAGCCAATCGGGACCGAACGTCCAAGAGACCCAGTACTTC
CDR3 protein: CASSQSGPNVQETQYF

clone size: NA
V gene: TRBV4-1
D gene: TRBD2
J gene: TRBJ2-5
CDR3 DNA: TGCGCCAGCAGCCAAGATCCTAGCGGGGACCAAGAGACCCAGTACTTC
CDR3 protein: CASSQDPSGDQETQYF

clone size: NA
V gene: TRBV6-5
D gene: NA
J gene: TRBJ2-3
CDR3 DNA: TGTGCCAGCAGTTACTCGAGTCCCATAGGGTCGGGAGATACGCAGTATTTT
CDR3 protein: CASSYSSPIGSGDTQYF

clone size: NA
V gene: TRBV6-5
D gene: TRBD2
J gene: TRBJ2-1
CDR3 DNA: TGTGCCAGCAGTTCCGACCAAACTAGCGGGGGGTGGTATGAGCAGTTCTTC
CDR3 protein: CASSSDQTSGGWYEQFF

clone size: NA
V gene: TRBV6-1
D gene: TRBD1
J gene: TRBJ2-7
CDR3 DNA: TGTGCCAGCAGACCCGGGACAGGGGGCTACGAGCAGTACTTC
CDR3 protein: CASRPGTGGYEQYF

clone size: few
V gene: TRBV7-2
D gene: NA
J gene: TRBJ1-6
CDR3 DNA: TGTGCCAGCAGCTTAGCTGGCGCCAGGGATTCACCCCTCCACTTT
CDR3 protein: CASSLAGARDSPLHF

clone size: NA
V gene: TRBV20-1
D gene: NA
J gene: TRBJ1-3
CDR3 DNA: TGCAGTACCCTGGGCGGGGCGGGAAACACCATATATTTT
CDR3 protein: CSTLGGAGNTIYF

clone size: NA
V gene: TRBV4-2
D gene: NA
J gene: TRBJ1-5
CDR3 DNA: TGTGCCAGCAGCCCCCAGAAGGAGAGGGGCAATCAGCCCCAGCATTTT
CDR3 protein: CASSPQKERGNQPQHF

clone size: few
V gene: TRBV12-3/TRBV12-4
D gene: TRBD1
J gene: TRBJ1-6
CDR3 DNA: TGTGCCAGCAGTTCCCGTCCGGACAGGGGTGGAAATTCACCCCTCCACTTT
CDR3 protein: CASSSRPDRGGNSPLHF

clone size: few
V gene: TRBV12-3/TRBV12-4
D gene: NA
J gene: TRBJ2-1
CDR3 DNA: TGTGCCAGCAGGCTATTGCATGAGCAGTTCTTC
CDR3 protein: CASRLLHEQFF

clone size: NA
V gene: TRBV18
D gene: TRBD1
J gene: TRBJ1-4
CDR3 DNA: TGTGCCAGCTCACCACGGACAGGGACCAATGTTGAAAAACTGTTTTTT
CDR3 protein: CASSPRTGTNVEKLFF

clone size: NA
V gene: TRBV12-3/TRBV12-4
D gene: TRBD1
J gene: TRBJ2-1
CDR3 DNA: TGTGCCAGCACCGTCGGGACAGGATACTCCTACAATGAGCAGTTCTTC
CDR3 protein: CASTVGTGYSYNEQFF

clone size: few
V gene: TRBV7-7
D gene: TRBD1
J gene: TRBJ2-5
CDR3 DNA: TGTGCTAGCAGCCTCGGCACAGGGGTCGAAGAGACCCAGTACTTC
CDR3 protein: CASSLGTGVEETQYF

clone size: few
V gene: TRBV7-9
D gene: TRBD2
J gene: TRBJ2-3
CDR3 DNA: TGTGCCAGCAGCCCTAGCGGGGGGCTATTCACAGATACGCAGTATTTT
CDR3 protein: CASSPSGGLFTDTQYF

clone size: few
V gene: TRBV10-3
D gene: NA
J gene: TRBJ2-2
CDR3 DNA: TGTGCCATCAGTTCGGGGGGCGACACCGGGGAGCTGTTTTTT
CDR3 protein: CAISSGGDTGELFF

clone size: few
V gene: TRBV5-1
D gene: TRBD2
J gene: TRBJ2-3
CDR3 DNA: TGCGCCAGCAGCTTAGTGGCGGGGGTTAGCACAGATACGCAGTATTTT
CDR3 protein: CASSLVAGVSTDTQYF